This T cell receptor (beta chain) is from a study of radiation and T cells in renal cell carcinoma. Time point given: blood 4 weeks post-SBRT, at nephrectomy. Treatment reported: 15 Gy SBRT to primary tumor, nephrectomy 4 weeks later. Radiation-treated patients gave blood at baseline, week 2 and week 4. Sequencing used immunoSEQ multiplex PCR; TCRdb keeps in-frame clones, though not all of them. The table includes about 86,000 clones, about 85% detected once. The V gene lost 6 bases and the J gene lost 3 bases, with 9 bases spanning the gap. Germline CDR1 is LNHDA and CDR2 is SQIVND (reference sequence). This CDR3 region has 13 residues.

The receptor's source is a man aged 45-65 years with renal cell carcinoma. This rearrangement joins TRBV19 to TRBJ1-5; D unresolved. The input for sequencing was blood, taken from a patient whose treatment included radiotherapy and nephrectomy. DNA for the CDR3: TGTGCCAGTAGCTGGGCAGTCAATCAGCCCCAGCATTTT. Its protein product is CASSWAVNQPQHF.